These 3 T cell receptor beta chains were sequenced from one sample in a study of blood T cell repertoires in COVID-19. Clones were read by immunoSEQ multiplex PCR, and TCRdb kept only the in-frame ones, dropping some. The table has approximately 240,000 clones, 80% to 85% seen once. The specimen sequenced was peripheral blood. The receptors come from an older woman with acute or convalescent COVID-19.

The genes are TRBV29-1 and TRBJ1-2; no firm D call. Germline CDR1 SQVTM, CDR2 ANQGSEA. The CDR3 totals 13 residues. Between the trimmed V and J ends, which lost 3 bases and 2 bases, there was a span of 10 bases. CDR3 protein: CSVDLLQNYGYTF. CDR3 bases: TGCAGCGTTGATCTTTTACAGAACTATGGCTACACCTTC.

This rearrangement joins TRBV5-5 to TRBJ1-2, with D perhaps matching TRBD1 (5 bases). The CDR3 length is 18 residues. Germline lookup yields CDR1 SGHKS and CDR2 YYEKEE (reference sequence). Between the trimmed V and J ends, which lost 1 base and 0 bases, there was a span of 19 bases. CDR3 in amino acids: CASSLRPGGAGPNYGYTF. The CDR3 DNA reads as TGTGCCAGCAGCTTGCGTCCCGGCGGGGCAGGGCCTAACTATGGCTACACCTTC.

The rearrangement joins TRBV5-6 to TRBJ2-3, with TRBD1 as a possible D gene (6 bases). Per germline, CDR1 SGHDT and CDR2 YYEEEE. V was clipped by 2 bases and J by 2 bases, with 12 bases between them. CDR3 length: 15 residues. The CDR3 DNA is TGTGCCAGCAGCTTAGGGACACTACTCACAGATACGCAGTATTTT. Its translation: CASSLGTLLTDTQYF.